This entry lists 26 T cell receptor beta chains sequenced from one sample in a study of patients and donors after allogeneic stem cell transplantation. MiXCR, run by TCRdb on the RT-PCR reads, gives a single entry per CDR3 protein. Of about 160,000 distinct CDR3 sequences listed, 24% were seen once; the top ten hold more than 25%. The sequenced material came from blood, either unsorted or a sorted T cell fraction (not recorded which). Every receptor here comes from a human donor who was either an allogeneic HSCT recipient or a stem cell or donor lymphocyte infusion donor (not recorded which). It is not recorded whose cells these are; they may come from a transplant donor.

This clonotype was observed a handful of times. The V gene is TRBV3-1, the J gene TRBJ1-1, with TRBD1 matching over 9 bases. This CDR3 contains 14 residues. V lost 6 bases, J lost 5 bases, and 7 bases stayed unmatched. CDR1 is LGHDT and CDR2 is YNNKEL in the germline V gene (reference sequence). The CDR3 region has the DNA TGTGCCAGCAGGCGGACAGGGGAGGGTACTGAAGCTTTCTTT. Amino acids: CASRRTGEGTEAFF.

The chain has TRBV14 and TRBJ2-1; TRBD1 agrees at 8 bases. The CDR3 has 16 residues. Germline CDR1 and CDR2: SGHDN and FVKESK. Trimming removed 0 bases from V and 4 bases from J; junction bases left unmatched: 5. CDR3 sequence reads: CASSQETGETYNEQFF. As DNA, the CDR3 is TGTGCCAGCAGCCAAGAGACAGGGGAGACATACAATGAGCAGTTCTTC. The full variable domain, completed using reference TRBV14 and TRBJ2-1, is EAGVTQFPSHSVIEKGQTVTLRCDPISGHDNLYWYRRVMGKEIKFLLHFVKESKQDESGMPNNRFLAERTGGTYSTLKVQPAELEDSGVYFCASSQETGETYNEQFFGPGTRLTVL.

The chain employs TRBV27 and TRBJ1-3; unclear D gene. The V gene's germline CDR1 is MNHEY and CDR2 SMNVEV (reference sequence). The CDR3 covers 17 residues. Deletions cut 0 bases from V and 0 bases from J, with 12 bases between. CDR3 DNA sequence: TGTGCCAGCAGTTTATCGGCCCCAGGAGACTCTGGAAACACCATATATTTT. Its protein is CASSLSAPGDSGNTIYF.

The rearrangement uses TRBV6-6 and TRBJ2-7, with a weak D call TRBD1 (6 bases). V was clipped by 6 bases and J by 3 bases, with 18 bases between them. The CDR3 extends over 15 amino acids. The V gene's germline CDR1 is MNHNY and CDR2 SVGAGI (reference sequence). Written as DNA, the CDR3 is TGTGCCAGCAGGTGGGACAATGGGGAAATCTACGAGCAGTACTTC. It is translated as CASRWDNGEIYEQYF.

The chain uses TRBV20-1 and TRBJ2-3; possibly TRBD2 for D (5 bases). With 7 bases removed from V and 6 bases from J, the gap between germline ends came to 17 bases. The germline CDR1 and CDR2 sequences are DFQATT and SNEGSKA (reference sequence). The CDR3 contains 13 residues. The CDR3 DNA is TGCAGTGTCCTCGCCCCGGGGTCCGATACGCAGTATTTT. Translation gives CSVLAPGSDTQYF.

The chain links TRBV20-1 to TRBJ1-1, with 10 bases fitting TRBD1. The CDR3 is 14 residues long. Germline V gene lookup returns CDR1 DFQATT and CDR2 SNEGSKA (reference sequence). The trim removed 1 base at V and 4 bases at J, leaving 3 bases unmatched. This CDR3 is CSARGRTGGTEAFF. CDR3 bases: TGCAGTGCTAGAGGCAGGACAGGGGGCACTGAAGCTTTCTTT.

This clonotype showed up just a few times. The CDR3 here is CASSPWGGTGDTGELFF. The DNA of the CDR3 is TGTGCCAGCAGTCCCTGGGGGGGGACAGGGGACACCGGGGAGCTGTTTTTT. The rearrangement joins TRBV25-1 to TRBJ2-2; TRBD1 aligns across 10 bases. The germline V gene encodes CDR1 MGHDK and CDR2 SYGVNS. The CDR3 extends over 17 amino acids. Trimming took 5 bases from V and 3 from J; bases not matched to a gene: 9.

The gene calls are TRBV29-1 and TRBJ2-7, with D possibly matching TRBD1 (6 bases). CDR3 size: 13 residues. Germline V gene sequence: CDR1 SQVTM, CDR2 ANQGSEA. Trimming took off 6 bases at V and 2 bases at J, with 14 bases between the two ends. The CDR3 nucleotides read TGCAGCGTCGCTGGGACATACCCCTACGAGCAGTACTTC. It codes for CSVAGTYPYEQYF.

This clonotype turned up a few times. The CDR3 loop is CASSPTGLAWGNTIYF. In DNA form, the CDR3 reads TGTGCCAGCAGCCCGACAGGTCTGGCGTGGGGAAACACCATATATTTT. The V call is TRBV5-6, the J call TRBJ1-3; tentative D call: TRBD1 (6 bases). This CDR3 is 16 amino acids long. Germline V gene lookup returns CDR1 SGHDT and CDR2 YYEEEE. Trimming stripped 4 bases from V and 4 bases from J, with 18 bases between.

The J gene is TRBJ1-5, the V gene TRBV20-1; no reliable D call. Germline CDR1 and CDR2: DFQATT and SNEGSKA (reference sequence). V was shortened by 1 base and J by 6 bases, with 10 bases between the two germline ends. This CDR3 has 13 amino acids. CDR3 bases: TGCAGTGCTAGAGGCCGGGAAATTCAGCCCCAGCATTTT. As protein: CSARGREIQPQHF.

Written as DNA, the CDR3 is TGTGCCAGCAGCTTATTCGACCTCAAGGAGCAGTTCTTC. As protein: CASSLFDLKEQFF. The rearrangement joins TRBV7-9 to TRBJ2-1; no clear D. This CDR3 is built from 13 residues. The germline V and J ends were trimmed by 2 bases and 10 bases, with 12 bases remaining between them. Germline V gene data show CDR1 as SEHNR and CDR2 as FQNEAQ (reference sequence).

This clonotype was counted a few times. J is TRBJ1-6 and V is TRBV6-5, with D perhaps matching TRBD1 (5 bases). Between the trimmed V and J ends, which lost 6 bases and 10 bases, there was a span of 25 bases. Germline lookup yields CDR1 MNHEY and CDR2 SVGAGI. The CDR3 extends over 17 amino acids. In DNA, the CDR3 is TGTGCCAGCAGCCGACCCGGGGTCTGGGGGATCCGATCACCCCTCCACTTT. Protein: CASSRPGVWGIRSPLHF.

The table lists this clonotype with a few counts. The rearrangement joins TRBV24-1 to TRBJ1-1, with D unresolved. CDR1 is KGHDR, CDR2 SFDVKD, per germline. This CDR3 region has 12 residues. V lost 5 bases to trimming and J lost 1 base, with 4 bases between them. The CDR3 bases are TGTGCCACCAGTGGGAGGAACACTGAAGCTTTCTTT. Protein product: CATSGRNTEAFF.

This chain links TRBV20-1 with TRBJ2-2; 7 bases are a match to TRBD2. Germline V gene data show CDR1 as DFQATT and CDR2 as SNEGSKA (reference sequence). There are 14 residues in the CDR3. V shed 6 bases and J 1 base; nucleotides not matched to a gene: 5. The CDR3 spells CSAVTSMNTGELFF. Here the CDR3 DNA reads TGCAGTGCCGTGACTAGCATGAACACCGGGGAGCTGTTTTTT.

The gene calls are TRBV7-9 and TRBJ2-7, with D maybe TRBD1 (6 bases). Between the trimmed V and J ends, which lost 3 bases and 6 bases, there was a span of 18 bases. The CDR3 sequence is 15 residues long. The germline gives CDR1 SEHNR, CDR2 FQNEAQ (reference sequence). CDR3: CASSLGRGQICEQYF. The CDR3 nucleotides are TGTGCCAGCAGCTTGGGCAGGGGCCAAATCTGCGAGCAGTACTTC.

CDR3 in DNA: TGTGCCATCAGGACTAGCGGGAGCCTCTCCTACGAGCAGTACTTC. Amino acid sequence: CAIRTSGSLSYEQYF. The gene calls are TRBV10-3 and TRBJ2-7; 12 bases fit TRBD2. V dropped 6 bases and J dropped 0; count of bases not matched to a gene: 3. The CDR3 runs to 15 residues. Germline-derived CDR1 and CDR2 are ENHRY and SYGVKD.

In this sample, this clonotype turned up a few times. J is TRBJ1-1 and V is TRBV11-3, with a possible D match to TRBD1 (5 bases). The germline CDR1 and CDR2 sequences are SGHNT and YENEEA. V lost 0 bases, J lost 3 bases, and 8 bases lay in between. This CDR3 is built from 14 residues. CDR3 loop: CASSLEGGDTEAFF. The CDR3 DNA follows: TGTGCCAGCAGCTTAGAGGGGGGAGACACTGAAGCTTTCTTT.

Many counts were recorded for this clonotype. The chain joins TRBV2 to TRBJ1-3; D uncertain. V was pared by 1 base and J by 2 bases, with 12 bases between. CDR3 length: 16 residues. CDR1 SNHLY and CDR2 FYNNEI come from the germline V gene. The CDR3 reads CASSEETPGPGNTIYF. DNA of the CDR3: TGTGCCAGCAGTGAAGAGACCCCCGGCCCTGGAAACACCATATATTTT.

This clonotype appeared a few times. The CDR3 bases are TGTGCCAGCAGTTATCGGGGGAATCAGCCCCAGCATTTT. It translates to CASSYRGNQPQHF. V usage is TRBV6-5 and J usage is TRBJ1-5, with D possibly matching TRBD1 (5 bases). CDR3 size: 13 residues. V was shortened by 3 bases and J by 4 bases, with 7 bases between the two germline ends. The germline gives CDR1 MNHEY, CDR2 SVGAGI.

The DNA for the CDR3 is TGTGCCAGCTCCCGGCGTGCGGATGATGGCTACACCTTC. Its protein is CASSRRADDGYTF. This chain links TRBV18 with TRBJ1-2; no definite D call. Trimming removed 6 bases at V and 6 bases at J, with 14 bases between. Germline lookup yields CDR1 KGHSH and CDR2 LQKENI. The CDR3 totals 13 residues.

The rearrangement joins TRBV25-1 to TRBJ2-7; 7 bases agree with TRBD1. Per the germline V gene, CDR1 is MGHDK and CDR2 is SYGVNS. V gave up 2 bases and J gave up 5 bases; unmatched junction bases: 9. The CDR3 loop spans 15 amino acids. Here the CDR3 reads CASSEILGGRDEQYF. In DNA form, the CDR3 reads TGTGCCAGCAGTGAAATCTTAGGGGGCAGAGACGAGCAGTACTTC.

The table lists this clonotype with a few counts. The chain couples TRBV29-1 to TRBJ1-5, with D hard to call. Trimming removed 7 bases at V and 1 base at J, with 8 bases between. CDR3 length: 12 amino acids. The germline V gene has CDR1 SQVTM and CDR2 ANQGSEA. The CDR3 DNA reads as TGCAGCGCTGGGCTGAGCAATCAGCCCCAGCATTTT. Translating it yields CSAGLSNQPQHF.

The chain uses TRBV6-5 and TRBJ1-5, with no clear D. Per the germline V gene, CDR1 is MNHEY and CDR2 is SVGAGI. Trimming cost V 8 bases and J 6 bases, with 14 bases left between them. This CDR3 contains 13 residues. CDR3: CASQMRWGQPQHF. In DNA, the CDR3 is TGTGCCAGCCAGATGCGGTGGGGTCAGCCCCAGCATTTT.

This chain connects TRBV24-1 to TRBJ2-1; 9 bases align to TRBD2. With V trimmed by 9 bases and J by 5 bases, 7 bases remained unmatched. The germline CDR1 and CDR2 sequences are KGHDR and SFDVKD. This CDR3 is built from 14 residues. In nucleotides, the CDR3 is TGTGCCACCGTAGCTAGCGGGGAGAACAATGAGCAGTTCTTC. This encodes CATVASGENNEQFF.

The rearrangement joins TRBV3-1 to TRBJ2-7; D remains unclear. CDR3 length: 14 amino acids. V was pared by 4 bases and J by 2 bases, with 12 bases between. CDR1 is LGHDT, CDR2 YNNKEL, per germline (reference sequence). CDR3 residues: CASSPIAGTYEQYF. DNA of the CDR3: TGTGCCAGCAGCCCCATCGCAGGAACCTACGAGCAGTACTTC.

This clonotype has only a few counts. J is TRBJ2-3 and V is TRBV20-1; no firm D call. This CDR3 region has 13 residues. Germline loops: CDR1 DFQATT, CDR2 SNEGSKA (reference sequence). The germline V and J ends were trimmed by 3 bases and 5 bases, with 12 bases remaining between them. The CDR3 is CSASPAAGDTQYF. The CDR3 DNA reads TGCAGTGCTAGCCCTGCGGCCGGAGATACGCAGTATTTT.